What follows is one T cell receptor beta chain and its context. This entry is derived from a study of identical twins. Each CDR3 protein is one row after TCRdb ran MiXCR on the 5' RACE reads. The sample includes 1.5 million to 2 million distinct CDR3 sequences, roughly a third seen only once; the top ten take about 0.27%. The CDR3 is 16 residues long. Germline V CDR1 and CDR2: DFQATT, SNEGSKA (reference sequence). Trimming pared 3 bases from V and 0 bases from J, leaving 15 bases between. Sequenced material: cord blood. The TCR comes from a newborn girl in good health. The chain has TRBV20-1 and TRBJ2-1, with no clear D. CDR3 protein: CSASPQARISYNEQFF. The CDR3 nucleotides are TGCAGTGCTAGTCCCCAGGCCCGAATCTCCTACAATGAGCAGTTCTTC.